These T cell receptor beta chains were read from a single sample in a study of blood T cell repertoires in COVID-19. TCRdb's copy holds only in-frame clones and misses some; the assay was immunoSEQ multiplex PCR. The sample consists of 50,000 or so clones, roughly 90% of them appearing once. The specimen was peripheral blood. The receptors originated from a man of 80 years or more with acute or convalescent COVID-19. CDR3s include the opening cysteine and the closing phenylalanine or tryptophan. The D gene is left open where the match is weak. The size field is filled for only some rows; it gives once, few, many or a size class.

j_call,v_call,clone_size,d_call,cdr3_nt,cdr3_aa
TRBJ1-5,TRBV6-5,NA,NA,TGTGCCAGCAGACGGACAGAAAATCAGCCCCAGCATTTT,CASRRTENQPQHF
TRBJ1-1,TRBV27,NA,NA,TGTGCCAGCAGCCCCGGTGTGAACACTGAAGCTTTCTTT,CASSPGVNTEAFF
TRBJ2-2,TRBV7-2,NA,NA,TGTGCCAGCAGCTTTCAGGGCCTGGGCACCGGGGAGCTGTTTTTT,CASSFQGLGTGELFF
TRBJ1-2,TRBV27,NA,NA,TGTGCCAGCAGTTTATCGGTCGGGGGGCTCTATGGCTACACCTTC,CASSLSVGGLYGYTF
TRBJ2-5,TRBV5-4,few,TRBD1,TGTGCCAGCAGCCGTTGGACAGGGAAAGAGACCCAGTACTTC,CASSRWTGKETQYF
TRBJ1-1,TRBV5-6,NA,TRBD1,TGTGCCAGCAGCTTGACAGGGGTGAACACTGAAGCTTTCTTT,CASSLTGVNTEAFF
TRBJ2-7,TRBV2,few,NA,TGTGCCAGCATGTGGGGGGTGGGGACTTACGAGCAGTACTTC,CASMWGVGTYEQYF
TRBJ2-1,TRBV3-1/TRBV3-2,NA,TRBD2,TGTGCCAGCAGCCAAGGACTAGCGGGGGTACCTACCTACAATGAGCAGTTCTTC,CASSQGLAGVPTYNEQFF
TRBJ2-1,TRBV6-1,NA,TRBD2,TGTGCCAGCAGTAAGGGACTACGGTACAATGAGCAGTTCTTC,CASSKGLRYNEQFF
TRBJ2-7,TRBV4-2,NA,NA,TGTGCCAGCAGCCAAGACGGCAGGACCTACGAGCAGTACTTC,CASSQDGRTYEQYF
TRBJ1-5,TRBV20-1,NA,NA,TGCAGTGCTAGTGGGCCAGGGCCCAGCAATCAGCCCCAGCATTTT,CSASGPGPSNQPQHF
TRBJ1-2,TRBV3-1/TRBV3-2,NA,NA,TGTGCCAGCAGCCAAGATATTCTCAGGGGAAATGGCTACACCTTC,CASSQDILRGNGYTF
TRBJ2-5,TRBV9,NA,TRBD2,TGTGCCAGCAGCGAGGGCGGAGCGGGGGGGCCTAGTCAAGAGACCCAGTACTTC,CASSEGGAGGPSQETQYF
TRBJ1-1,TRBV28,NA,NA,TGTGCCAGCAGTTTGGAGGTTGCCACTGAAGCTTTCTTT,CASSLEVATEAFF
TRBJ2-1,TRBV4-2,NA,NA,TGTGCCAGCAGCCAAGAGTGGTTAGCGGACTACAATGAGCAGTTCTTC,CASSQEWLADYNEQFF
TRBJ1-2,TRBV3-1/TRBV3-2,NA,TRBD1,TGTGCCAGCAGCCAAGGGGACAGATACCTCTATGGCTACACCTTC,CASSQGDRYLYGYTF
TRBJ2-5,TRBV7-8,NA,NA,TGTGCCAGCAGCCAGTTGTTTATCAGCGGGGAGACCCAGTACTTC,CASSQLFISGETQYF
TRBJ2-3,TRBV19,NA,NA,TGTGCCACCAGACAGCTTTCTAGCACAGATACGCAGTATTTT,CATRQLSSTDTQYF
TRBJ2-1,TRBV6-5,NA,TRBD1,TGTGCCAGCAGTCCCGGACAGGGGTCCCACAATGAGCAGTTCTTC,CASSPGQGSHNEQFF
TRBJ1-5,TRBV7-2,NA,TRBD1,TGTGCCAGCAGCTTGGTATTCCTCCTCAGGGGGAAGGGCAATCAGCCCCAGCATTTT,CASSLVFLLRGKGNQPQHF
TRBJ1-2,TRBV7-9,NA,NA,TGTGCCAGCAGCTTAGACTTCGGCTATGGCTACACCTTC,CASSLDFGYGYTF
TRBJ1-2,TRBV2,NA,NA,TGTGCCAGCAAGGAGGAGAAAATCTATGGCTACACCTTC,CASKEEKIYGYTF
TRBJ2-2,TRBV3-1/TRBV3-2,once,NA,TGTGCCAGCAGCCAAGGTCTCCAGGGGGGCACCGGGGAGCTGTTTTTT,CASSQGLQGGTGELFF
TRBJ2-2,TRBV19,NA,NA,TGTGCCAGTAGGGGACAGAACACCGGGGAGCTGTTTTTT,CASRGQNTGELFF
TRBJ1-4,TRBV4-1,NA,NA,TGCGCCAGCAGCCAAGTCGTTGAAAAACTGTTTTTT,CASSQVVEKLFF
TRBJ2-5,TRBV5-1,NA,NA,TGCGCCAGCAGCTTCACAGGGAGCCAAGAGACCCAGTACTTC,CASSFTGSQETQYF
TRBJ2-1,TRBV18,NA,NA,TGTGCCAGCTCACTGAGTCAAGACTCCTACAATGAGCAGTTCTTC,CASSLSQDSYNEQFF
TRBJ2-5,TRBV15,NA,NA,TGTGCCACCAGCAGAGATTGGAGCCAGCTCGGGGAGACCCAGTACTTC,CATSRDWSQLGETQYF
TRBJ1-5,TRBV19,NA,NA,TGTGCCAGTAGTATGCCACAGCCAAATCAGCCCCAGCATTTT,CASSMPQPNQPQHF
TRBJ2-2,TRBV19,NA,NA,TGTGCCAGTAGTATCCCAAACACCGGGGAGCTGTTTTTT,CASSIPNTGELFF
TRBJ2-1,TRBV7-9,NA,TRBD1,TGTGCCAGCAGCTCCGGACAGGGAGCGTTCGGGTCCAATGAGCAGTTCTTC,CASSSGQGAFGSNEQFF
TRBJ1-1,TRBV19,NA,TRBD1,TGTGCCAGTATCCTGGGACAGGGAAAAGCTTTCTTT,CASILGQGKAFF